This TCR beta chain comes out of a study of T cell responses to AZD1222 COVID-19 vaccine. Study-level points and caveats: Just five to seven people given AZD1222 tested seropositive at baseline. Per reports, nearly half of all spike-specific TCRs target regions that are unmutated in variants. Two doses of AZD1222 preceded a rise in Spike-specific TCR breadth and depth. Repertoire sampling happened only post peak T cell response.

The method was immunoSEQ multiplex PCR; TCRdb's version includes in-frame clones alone and lacks a portion of them. The sample consists of around 140,000 clones, 86% of them appearing once. With respect to this clone: The antigen remains undetermined.

This TCR was sampled from an adult in good health. Source: peripheral blood, taken on day 0 of AZD1222 vaccination.

This CDR3 reads CAWSDTDQGGVEKLFF. The CDR3 region has the DNA TGTGCCTGGAGTGACACCGACCAGGGGGGAGTTGAAAAACTGTTTTTT. This chain connects TRBV30 to TRBJ1-4, with 7 bases that match TRBD1. The CDR3 is made up of 16 amino acids. Per the germline V gene, CDR1 is GTSNPN and CDR2 is SVGIG (reference sequence). The J segment lost 7 bases and the V segment lost 1 base, leaving 12 bases of the junction unmatched.